This TCR beta chain is from a study of blood T cell repertoires in COVID-19 (dated by TCRdb to the early 2020s). Describing the broader study: Collaborator samples came from the United States, Italy and Spain and covered acute and convalescent phases of COVID-19. The prospective study material was composed of cDNA or gDNA derived from T cells, B-cell-depleted T cells, or PBMCs. The dataset comprised deeply sampled blood TCRbeta repertoires from subjects exposed to, actively infected with, or recovered from COVID-19. The repertoires were released in a freely available public database meant as a resource for research on the immune response to SARS-CoV-2. Samples came from the ongoing ImmuneRACE study (first 160 participants) plus 1,254 subjects from 6 global collaborators. Nearly every sample came with metadata listing a de-identified subject ID, COVID-19 status, age in years and sex. Where available, HLA class I and class II types were taken from metadata supplied by the sample provider and were not determined by assay-based typing.

The immunoSEQ Assay, a bias-controlled multiplex PCR, was used to amplify TCRbeta CDR3 regions from genomic DNA. In the authors' own workflow: The number of nucleated cells in each sample was estimated by amplification of reference gene primers within the assay. To quantify the absolute abundance of each unique TCRbeta CDR3 rearrangement, sequence reads were collapsed and filtered. For each sample, productive Simpson clonality was calculated as the square root of Simpson's diversity index over productive rearrangements. What TCRdb holds here is the immuneACCESS table cut down to in-frame rearrangements. Part of the clones is not present; checked against another copy, under half of the missing clones reflect an unresolved V gene, and the others are unexplained. The DNA was the basis for D and trimming; V, J and clone size are from that table. Across this sample there are around 700,000 clones, with 85% to 90% seen only once. Together, the top ten hold roughly 0.26% of the sample.

Notes on this clone: The clone's antigen remains unknown. Within one base of it there is no much larger clone, and no base qualities were kept.

Collaborating institutions collected whole blood in K2EDTA tubes following their own protocols. For TCRbeta analysis, collaborators shipped samples in one of three forms: frozen whole blood, isolated PBMCs, or DNA extracted from either of those sample types. V trim: 1 base; J trim: 1 base; unmatched bases: 3. Measured from the cysteine to the phenylalanine, the CDR3 is 15 residues long. Of the read, only the CDR3 DNA is kept; its 45 bases are in frame from base 1. The germline V gene gives CDR1 as SGHRS and CDR2 as YFSETQ. The research as a whole found: How much clinical and demographic metadata was included differed by source and by participant, and the metadata was provided uncurated.

Sequenced input: peripheral blood. This sequence was found in a woman younger than 30 with acute or convalescent COVID-19. The rearranged segments are TRBV5-1 and TRBJ1-1, with 8 bases matching TRBD1. The CDR3 reads CASSLTGTGNTEAFF. The DNA is TGCGCCAGCAGCTTGACCGGGACAGGGAACACTGAAGCTTTCTTT.